This T cell receptor (beta chain) was documented in a study of T cells after yellow fever vaccination. Overall study: Where fractions had low cell numbers, libraries were prepared from them with the SMART-Seq v4 Ultra Low Input RNA kit.

V was pared by 0 bases and J by 3 bases, with 5 bases of the junction left unmatched. Germline assignment: CDR1 SGHRS and CDR2 YFSETQ. This CDR3 is built from 15 residues. 5'RACE template switching generated TCR cDNA, adding a universal primer site and UMIs. TCRdb itself ran the 5' RACE reads through MiXCR, one entry per CDR3 protein. The sample lists about 260,000 distinct CDR3 sequences, over 10% seen once, with 0.5% to 0.6% in the top ten. This sample comprised CD4+ T cells sorted from PBMCs, obtained 45 days after the yellow fever booster vaccination. The TCR originated in a man between 25 and 39 years old who received the YFV17D yellow fever vaccine. This rearrangement joins TRBV5-1 to TRBJ2-7; 8 nucleotides match TRBD2. Here the CDR3 DNA reads TGCGCCAGCAGCTTGGCGGCTAGCGGGCTCTACGAGCAGTACTTC. The encoded protein is CASSLAASGLYEQYF.